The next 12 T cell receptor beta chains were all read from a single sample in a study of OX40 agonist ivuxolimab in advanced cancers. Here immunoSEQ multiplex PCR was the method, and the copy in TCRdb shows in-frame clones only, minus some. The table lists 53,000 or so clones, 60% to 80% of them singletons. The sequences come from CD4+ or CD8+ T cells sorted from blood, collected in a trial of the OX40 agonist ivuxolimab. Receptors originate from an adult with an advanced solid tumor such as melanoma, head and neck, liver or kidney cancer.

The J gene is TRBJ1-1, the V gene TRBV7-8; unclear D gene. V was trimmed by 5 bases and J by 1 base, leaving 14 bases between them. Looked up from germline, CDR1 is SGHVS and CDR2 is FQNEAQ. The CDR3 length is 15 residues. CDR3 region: CASSKRTLQNTEAFF. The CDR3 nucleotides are TGTGCCAGCAGCAAAAGAACTTTGCAGAACACTGAAGCTTTCTTT.

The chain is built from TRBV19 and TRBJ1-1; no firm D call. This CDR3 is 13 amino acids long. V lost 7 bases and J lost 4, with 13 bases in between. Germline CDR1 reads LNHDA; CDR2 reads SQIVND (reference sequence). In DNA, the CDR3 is TGTGCCAGTAACCCTCGGACGAGCACTGAAGCTTTCTTT. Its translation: CASNPRTSTEAFF. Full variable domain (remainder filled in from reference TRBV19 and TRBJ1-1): DGGITQSPKYLFRKEGQNVTLSCEQNLNHDAMYWYRQDPGQGLRLIYYSQIVNDFQKGDIAEGYSVSREKKESFPLTVTSAQKNPTAFYLCASNPRTSTEAFFGQGTRLTVV.

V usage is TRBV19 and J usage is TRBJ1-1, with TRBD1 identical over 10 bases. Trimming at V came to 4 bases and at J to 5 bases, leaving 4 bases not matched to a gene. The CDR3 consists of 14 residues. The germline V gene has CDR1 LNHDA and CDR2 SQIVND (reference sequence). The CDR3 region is CASSRTGGSTEAFF. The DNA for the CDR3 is TGTGCCAGTAGTAGGACAGGGGGTAGTACTGAAGCTTTCTTT.

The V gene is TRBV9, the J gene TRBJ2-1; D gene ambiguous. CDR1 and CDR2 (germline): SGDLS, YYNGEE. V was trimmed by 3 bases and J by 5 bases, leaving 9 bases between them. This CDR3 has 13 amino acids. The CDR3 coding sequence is TGTGCCAGCAGCGCCAGGCTAGACAATGAGCAGTTCTTC. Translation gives CASSARLDNEQFF.

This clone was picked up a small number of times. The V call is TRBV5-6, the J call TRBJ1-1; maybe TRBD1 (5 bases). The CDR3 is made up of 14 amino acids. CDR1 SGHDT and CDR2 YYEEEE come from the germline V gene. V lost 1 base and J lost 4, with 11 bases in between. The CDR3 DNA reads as TGTGCCAGCAGCTTGAGGAGGGGCCGCACTGAAGCTTTCTTT. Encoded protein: CASSLRRGRTEAFF.

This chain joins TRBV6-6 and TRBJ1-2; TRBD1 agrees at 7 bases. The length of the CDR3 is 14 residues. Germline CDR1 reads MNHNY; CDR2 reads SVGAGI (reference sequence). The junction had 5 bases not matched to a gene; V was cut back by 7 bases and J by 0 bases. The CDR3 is CASTSGTANYGYTF. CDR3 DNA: TGTGCCAGCACCTCCGGGACAGCTAACTATGGCTACACCTTC.

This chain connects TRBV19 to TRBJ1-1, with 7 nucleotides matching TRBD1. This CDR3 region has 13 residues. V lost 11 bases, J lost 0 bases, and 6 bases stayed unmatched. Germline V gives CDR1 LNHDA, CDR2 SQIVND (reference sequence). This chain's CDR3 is CAARTGLNTEAFF. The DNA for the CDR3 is TGTGCCGCCCGGACAGGTTTGAACACTGAAGCTTTCTTT.

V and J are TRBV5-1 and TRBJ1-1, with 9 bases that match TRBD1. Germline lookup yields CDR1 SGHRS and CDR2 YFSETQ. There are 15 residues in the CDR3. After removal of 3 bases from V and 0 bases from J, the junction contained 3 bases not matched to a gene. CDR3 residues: CASSSRQGVNTEAFF. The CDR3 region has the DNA TGCGCCAGCAGCTCGAGACAGGGGGTGAACACTGAAGCTTTCTTT.

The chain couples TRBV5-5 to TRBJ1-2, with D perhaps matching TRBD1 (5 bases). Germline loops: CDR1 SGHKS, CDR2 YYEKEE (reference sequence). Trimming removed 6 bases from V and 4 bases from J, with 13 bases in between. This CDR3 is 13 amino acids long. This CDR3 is CASMRGPSYGYTF. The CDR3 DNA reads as TGTGCCAGCATGAGGGGCCCCTCCTATGGCTACACCTTC. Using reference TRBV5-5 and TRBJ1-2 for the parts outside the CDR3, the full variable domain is DAGVTQSPTHLIKTRGQQVTLRCSPISGHKSVSWYQQVLGQGPQFIFQYYEKEERGRGNFPDRFSARQFPNYSSELNVNALLLGDSALYLCASMRGPSYGYTFGSGTRLTVV.

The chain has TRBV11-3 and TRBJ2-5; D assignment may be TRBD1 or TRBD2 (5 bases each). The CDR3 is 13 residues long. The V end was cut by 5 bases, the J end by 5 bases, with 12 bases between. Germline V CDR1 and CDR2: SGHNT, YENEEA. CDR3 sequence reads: CASSPGPGETQYF. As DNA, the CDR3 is TGTGCCAGCAGCCCGGGACCAGGGGAGACCCAGTACTTC.

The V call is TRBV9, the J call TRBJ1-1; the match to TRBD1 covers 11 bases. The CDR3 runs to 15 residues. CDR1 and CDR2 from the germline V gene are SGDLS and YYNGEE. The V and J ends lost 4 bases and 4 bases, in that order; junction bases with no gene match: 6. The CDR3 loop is CASSPGTGGRTEAFF. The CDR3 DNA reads TGTGCCAGCAGCCCTGGGACAGGGGGGCGCACTGAAGCTTTCTTT.

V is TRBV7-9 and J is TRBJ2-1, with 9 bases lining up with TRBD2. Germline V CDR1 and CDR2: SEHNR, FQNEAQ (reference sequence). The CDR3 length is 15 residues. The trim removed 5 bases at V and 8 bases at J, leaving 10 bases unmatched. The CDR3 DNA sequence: TGTGCCAGCAGCCACTTTAGCGGGAGAGGGGATGAGCAGTTCTTC. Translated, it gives CASSHFSGRGDEQFF. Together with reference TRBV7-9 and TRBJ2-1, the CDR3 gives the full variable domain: DTGVSQNPRHKITKRGQNVTFRCDPISEHNRLYWYRQTLGQGPEFLTYFQNEAQLEKSRLLSDRFSAERPKGSFSTLEIQRTEQGDSAMYLCASSHFSGRGDEQFFGPGTRLTVL.